The clone carrying this TCR beta chain was found once. A clone one base away is much larger, so this may be a read error. Through a sample-barcoded 5' primer and a J-beta primer mix, a second PCR was run for about 6 to 11 cycles. Via MiXCR, TCRdb re-called the 5' RACE reads, giving one row per CDR3 protein. Among roughly 800,000 distinct CDR3 sequences listed, 35% to 40% were seen once. The CDR3 contains 15 residues. Germline CDR1 reads LGHNA; CDR2 reads YSLEER. The source of the sample is a study of blood T cells in healthy people across ages. Sequencing was done on a sample of blood. This receptor was taken from a man aged 18 to 35 in good health. This chain joins TRBV4-3 and TRBJ1-2; 7 nucleotides align to TRBD1. In nucleotides, the CDR3 is TGCGCCAGCAGCCCCTCACAGGGGCCCAGCTATAGCTACACCTTC. Encoded protein: CASSPSQGPSYSYTF.